A selection of T cell receptor beta chains follows, all from one sample in a study of blood T cell repertoires in COVID-19. Here immunoSEQ multiplex PCR was the method, and the copy in TCRdb shows in-frame clones only, minus some. This sample yields some 150,000 clones, of which under 90% are seen a single time; about 8.4% belongs to the top ten. Sequencing used peripheral blood. All receptors derive from a woman in her sixties with active or convalescent COVID-19. Each CDR3 is given without its conserved first and last residue. Clone size, where shown, is once, few, many, or a class for clones that have expanded.

V gene: TRBV5-5
clone size: .
J gene: TRBJ1-6
CDR3 protein: ASSSPQVTSLH

V gene: TRBV12-3/TRBV12-4
clone size: .
J gene: TRBJ2-7
CDR3 protein: ASGERGGEQY

V gene: TRBV19
clone size: .
J gene: TRBJ2-6
CDR3 protein: ASEGDRALAGANVLT

V gene: TRBV11-2
clone size: .
J gene: TRBJ2-2
CDR3 protein: ASSSGTGVYTGELF

V gene: TRBV9
clone size: .
J gene: TRBJ1-4
CDR3 protein: ASSVGDIEKLF

V gene: TRBV27
clone size: .
J gene: TRBJ2-5
CDR3 protein: ASSLRSSGRREY

V gene: TRBV5-1
clone size: .
J gene: TRBJ1-1
CDR3 protein: ASSLEQGAENTEAF

V gene: TRBV9
clone size: .
J gene: TRBJ2-2
CDR3 protein: ASSVGSGTGELF

V gene: TRBV5-6
clone size: .
J gene: TRBJ1-5
CDR3 protein: ASSSNRVNQPQH

V gene: TRBV19
clone size: .
J gene: TRBJ2-1
CDR3 protein: ASSIRRLAGGDNEQF

V gene: TRBV4-3
clone size: .
J gene: TRBJ2-7
CDR3 protein: ASSQDRGGSYEQY

V gene: TRBV18
clone size: .
J gene: TRBJ1-5
CDR3 protein: ASSPTDRDQPQH

V gene: TRBV5-1
clone size: .
J gene: TRBJ1-1
CDR3 protein: ASSSGTGGLDTEAF

V gene: TRBV5-6
clone size: .
J gene: TRBJ2-3
CDR3 protein: ASSLGLAGADTQY

V gene: TRBV7-2
clone size: .
J gene: TRBJ1-6
CDR3 protein: ASSLTGILGSPLH

V gene: TRBV7-7
clone size: .
J gene: TRBJ2-5
CDR3 protein: ASSPSGRGETQY

V gene: TRBV28
clone size: .
J gene: TRBJ1-4
CDR3 protein: ASSSLGQGESEKLF

V gene: TRBV3-1/TRBV3-2
clone size: .
J gene: TRBJ2-5
CDR3 protein: ASSVSGGSGETQY

V gene: TRBV12-3/TRBV12-4
clone size: few
J gene: TRBJ2-1
CDR3 protein: ASSLYNEQF

V gene: TRBV11-2
clone size: few
J gene: TRBJ2-7
CDR3 protein: ASSLVAGTGRGEQY

V gene: TRBV7-2
clone size: few
J gene: TRBJ2-2
CDR3 protein: ASSLGTSGTAGELF

V gene: TRBV27
clone size: once
J gene: TRBJ1-5
CDR3 protein: ASSLEGGQPQH

V gene: TRBV12-3/TRBV12-4
clone size: few
J gene: TRBJ1-1
CDR3 protein: ASSPDGIQAF

V gene: TRBV12-3/TRBV12-4
clone size: few
J gene: TRBJ1-2
CDR3 protein: ASSPSGGFGYT

V gene: TRBV6-1
clone size: .
J gene: TRBJ1-5
CDR3 protein: ASSESPRQPQH

V gene: TRBV4-1
clone size: .
J gene: TRBJ2-1
CDR3 protein: ASSQLTGTGGGDEQF

V gene: TRBV5-6
clone size: .
J gene: TRBJ2-3
CDR3 protein: ASRGLAGGSVFDTQY

V gene: TRBV6-1
clone size: .
J gene: TRBJ1-6
CDR3 protein: ASSARGVASSYNSPLH

V gene: TRBV11-3
clone size: .
J gene: TRBJ2-2
CDR3 protein: ASSPYTGELF

V gene: TRBV6-1
clone size: once
J gene: TRBJ2-7
CDR3 protein: ASSDSGGTYYEQY

V gene: TRBV24-1
clone size: .
J gene: TRBJ2-1
CDR3 protein: ATSDPPGQGAYNEQF

V gene: TRBV7-3
clone size: .
J gene: TRBJ2-7
CDR3 protein: ASSSGTGGKVQY

V gene: TRBV5-3
clone size: few
J gene: TRBJ1-4
CDR3 protein: ARSWDRGPTNEKLF

V gene: TRBV6-2/TRBV6-3
clone size: .
J gene: TRBJ1-5
CDR3 protein: ASSLLSTGGRQPQH

V gene: TRBV4-1
clone size: .
J gene: TRBJ2-1
CDR3 protein: ASSHLYGQGNEQF

V gene: TRBV27
clone size: .
J gene: TRBJ1-2
CDR3 protein: ASSSGGKGYGYT

V gene: TRBV10-3
clone size: .
J gene: TRBJ2-7
CDR3 protein: AISYRGVHEQY

V gene: TRBV18
clone size: .
J gene: TRBJ2-4
CDR3 protein: ASSTTVKAKNIQY

V gene: TRBV6-5
clone size: few
J gene: TRBJ1-4
CDR3 protein: ASRGTGVSEKLF

V gene: TRBV27
clone size: .
J gene: TRBJ2-5
CDR3 protein: ASSLGTGGETQY

V gene: TRBV2
clone size: .
J gene: TRBJ1-1
CDR3 protein: ASRIQGNTEAF

V gene: TRBV9
clone size: few
J gene: TRBJ1-3
CDR3 protein: ASSPRWPGNTIY

V gene: TRBV28
clone size: .
J gene: TRBJ1-4
CDR3 protein: ATRFEGGGEKLF

V gene: TRBV7-2
clone size: .
J gene: TRBJ1-2
CDR3 protein: ASSVGRGANYGYT

V gene: TRBV19
clone size: .
J gene: TRBJ1-1
CDR3 protein: ASSMAGYTEAF

V gene: TRBV6-2/TRBV6-3
clone size: .
J gene: TRBJ2-1
CDR3 protein: ASSNVRTGVGGNEQF

V gene: TRBV6-5
clone size: .
J gene: TRBJ2-7
CDR3 protein: ATYNLAIHEQY

V gene: TRBV2
clone size: .
J gene: TRBJ1-6
CDR3 protein: ASSARTGDNSPLH

V gene: TRBV10-3
clone size: .
J gene: TRBJ2-5
CDR3 protein: AISDPHRGEETQY

V gene: TRBV18
clone size: .
J gene: TRBJ2-3
CDR3 protein: ASSVSGLTDTQY

V gene: TRBV28
clone size: .
J gene: TRBJ1-2
CDR3 protein: ASSLRGIEGGYT

V gene: TRBV19
clone size: few
J gene: TRBJ1-5
CDR3 protein: ASSPRTASSEPQH

V gene: TRBV5-1
clone size: .
J gene: TRBJ2-7
CDR3 protein: ASSLQNRGLDEQY

V gene: TRBV6-5
clone size: .
J gene: TRBJ2-2
CDR3 protein: ASQGLGLNTGELF

V gene: TRBV4-1
clone size: .
J gene: TRBJ1-5
CDR3 protein: ASSQGTRGLQPQH

V gene: TRBV6-4
clone size: few
J gene: TRBJ2-1
CDR3 protein: ASSEGAGFYNEQF

V gene: TRBV7-2
clone size: .
J gene: TRBJ2-7
CDR3 protein: ASSLEGGTTYEQY

V gene: TRBV10-2
clone size: .
J gene: TRBJ1-2
CDR3 protein: ASSPWDRGGYT

V gene: TRBV27
clone size: few
J gene: TRBJ2-1
CDR3 protein: ASSLSRQTYNEQF